This T cell receptor (beta chain) comes out of a study of blood T cell repertoires in COVID-19. How the authors handled the data: How many nucleated cells were present was estimated from reference gene primer amplification. The assay was immunoSEQ multiplex PCR, and TCRdb's table has in-frame clones only and misses some. The DNA gave D and trimming, while V, J and clone size come from that table. The sample has around 180,000 clones, 88% seen once. The clonotype was recovered from a human donor in a cohort sampled during active COVID-19. Sequencing was performed on peripheral blood.

CDR3 sequence: CASRRDRGSGTAEAFF. In DNA form, the CDR3 reads TGCGCCAGCAGGCGGGACAGGGGATCGGGAACCGCTGAAGCTTTCTTT. J is TRBJ1-1 and V is TRBV5-1; 10 nucleotides line up with TRBD1. Germline loops: CDR1 SGHRS, CDR2 YFSETQ. The length of the CDR3 is 16 residues. With V trimmed by 5 bases and J by 6 bases, 13 bases remained unmatched.